The clone carrying this T cell receptor (beta chain) has only one observation. Its matching antigen is unknown. The CDR3 is 14 amino acids. V shed 2 bases, J shed 5 bases, and the junction held 5 bases outside the gene matches. CDR1 MNHNS and CDR2 SASEGT come from the germline V gene. Sequenced by immunoSEQ multiplex PCR; TCRdb stores in-frame clones only, minus some. The sample holds hundreds of thousands of clones, about 90% seen once. The sample is drawn from a study of cytomegalovirus exposure and HLA in healthy donors. Findings and limits, study-wide: In vitro experiments confirmed that three CMV-associated chains were specific for CMV antigens. According to the study, roughly 180 TCR beta chains were cytomegalovirus-associated. Some public TCRs appeared in many individuals, while most sequences were rare.

The receptor's source is a woman in her thirties in good health and CMV-seronegative. The sequencing input was PBMCs. This chain uses TRBV6-1 with TRBJ2-5; 7 bases match TRBD1. This chain's CDR3 is CASSEIGGRETQYF. The CDR3 nucleotides are TGTGCCAGCAGTGAAATAGGGGGCAGGGAGACCCAGTACTTC.